This T cell receptor beta chain was retrieved from a study of T cells after yellow fever vaccination. Via MiXCR, TCRdb re-called the 5' RACE reads, giving one row per CDR3 protein. The sample lists 100,000 to 150,000 distinct CDR3 sequences; under 8.5% were seen once. This clonotype has ten or more counts. The sequences come from CD4+ T cells sorted from PBMCs, collected more than 8 days after the first yellow fever vaccination. The source of this sequence is a man between 18 and 29 years old who received the YFV17D yellow fever vaccine.

DNA of the CDR3: TGTGCCAGCAGTACCGGGACAGGGGATGGCTACACCTTC. Its protein product is CASSTGTGDGYTF. The rearrangement uses TRBV5-5 and TRBJ1-2; 10 bases fit TRBD1. V dropped 5 bases and J dropped 6; count of bases not matched to a gene: 4. There are 13 residues in the CDR3. The germline V gene encodes CDR1 SGHKS and CDR2 YYEKEE (reference sequence).